The 14 T cell receptor beta chains given below trace back to one sample, sequenced in a study of blood T cell repertoires in COVID-19. Clones were sequenced by immunoSEQ multiplex PCR, and TCRdb holds only the in-frame ones, with some missing. Of more than 55,000 clones detected, more than 80% appear once; the ten largest clones hold 1.3%. The material sequenced was peripheral blood. These receptors were obtained from a woman older than 75 with acute or convalescent COVID-19.

The gene calls are TRBV5-6 and TRBJ2-7; 7 bases are shared with TRBD2. After removal of 5 bases from V and 4 bases from J, the junction contained 6 bases not matched to a gene. The CDR3 length is 13 residues. Germline V lookup: CDR1 SGHDT, CDR2 YYEEEE. CDR3 residues: CASRGGAGYEQYF. CDR3 nucleotide sequence: TGTGCCAGCAGGGGAGGGGCGGGGTACGAGCAGTACTTC.

The CDR3 protein is CAISGGKSYNEQFF. The CDR3 region has the DNA TGTGCCATCAGTGGGGGCAAGTCCTACAATGAGCAGTTCTTC. This sequence joins TRBV10-3 and TRBJ2-1; weak D call: TRBD1 (5 bases). Per the germline V gene, CDR1 is ENHRY and CDR2 is SYGVKD. CDR3 length: 14 amino acids. The ends were cut back, 4 bases at V and 1 base at J, with 8 bases in the middle.

The chain employs TRBV11-2 and TRBJ2-2; D not resolved. Trimming stripped 5 bases from V and 5 bases from J, with 9 bases between. The CDR3 contains 13 residues. Germline lookup yields CDR1 SGHAT and CDR2 FQNNGV. CDR3 DNA sequence: TGTGCCAGCAGCGCGACAAGTACCGGGGAGCTGTTTTTT. This gives the protein CASSATSTGELFF.

The V gene is TRBV6-6, the J gene TRBJ1-1; the D is unclear. The CDR3 length is 14 residues. Trimming removed 3 bases from V and 1 base from J, with 9 bases in between. CDR1 is MNHNY, CDR2 SVGAGI, per germline (reference sequence). CDR3 bases: TGTGCCAGCAGTTATGAGGGAGAGAACACTGAAGCTTTCTTT. Encoded protein: CASSYEGENTEAFF.

V gene TRBV11-2 combines with J gene TRBJ1-4, with 10 nucleotides matching TRBD1. This CDR3 comprises 17 residues. After removal of 1 base from V and 6 bases from J, the junction contained 8 bases not matched to a gene. The germline V gene has CDR1 SGHAT and CDR2 FQNNGV. CDR3 protein: CASSLGRRTGGDEKLFF. Written as DNA, the CDR3 is TGTGCCAGCAGCTTAGGACGCAGGACAGGGGGGGATGAAAAACTGTTTTTT.

The chain employs TRBV11-1 and TRBJ1-1; D ambiguous. The CDR3 loop spans 14 amino acids. Germline V lookup: CDR1 SGHAT, CDR2 FQDESV (reference sequence). The V and J ends lost 5 bases and 3 bases respectively, with 13 bases between them. The CDR3: CASSPYTRDTEAFF. CDR3 DNA: TGTGCCAGCAGCCCCTACACTCGGGACACTGAAGCTTTCTTT.

This clone was picked up one time. This CDR3 reads CASSPSGGPKVHTF. The CDR3 DNA reads as TGTGCCAGCAGCCCTAGCGGGGGCCCGAAGGTCCACACCTTC. The rearrangement joins TRBV3-1 (or the pseudogene TRBV3-2) to TRBJ1-2; perhaps TRBD1 as D (6 bases). Trimming shortened V by 4 bases and J by 12 bases, and 21 bases separated the two germline ends. The germline gives CDR1 LGHDT, CDR2 YNNKEL (reference sequence). The CDR3 extends over 14 amino acids.

This clone is a singleton in its sample. The chain links TRBV6-5 to TRBJ1-1, with D perhaps TRBD1 (6 bases). The CDR3 runs to 14 residues. CDR1 and CDR2 (germline): MNHEY, SVGAGI. V lost 2 bases and J lost 10, with 17 bases in between. The CDR3: CASSYRGGAVRAFF. As DNA, the CDR3 is TGTGCCAGCAGTTACCGGGGGGGGGCAGTGAGAGCTTTCTTT.

The rearrangement links TRBV9 to TRBJ2-1; no definite D call. The germline V and J ends were trimmed by 4 bases and 0 bases, with 11 bases remaining between them. This CDR3 comprises 15 residues. Per the germline V gene, CDR1 is SGDLS and CDR2 is YYNGEE. The CDR3 protein is CASSPRVTSYNEQFF. The CDR3, as DNA: TGTGCCAGCAGCCCCCGGGTTACCTCCTACAATGAGCAGTTCTTC.

V gene TRBV28 combines with J gene TRBJ2-1; TRBD2 matches 14 bases. CDR3 size: 15 residues. J gave up 9 bases and V 4 bases, and 5 bases lay outside the gene matches. The germline V gene encodes CDR1 MDHEN and CDR2 SYDVKM. DNA of the CDR3: TGTGCCAGCAGTTCCCCAGGACTAGCGGGGGGTGAGCAGTTCTTC. As protein: CASSSPGLAGGEQFF.

The chain has TRBV5-1 and TRBJ1-1, with a weak D call TRBD1 (6 bases). This CDR3 region has 13 residues. CDR1 SGHRS and CDR2 YFSETQ come from the germline V gene. V lost 4 bases and J lost 6, with 13 bases in between. CDR3 residues: CASSTPGDAEAFF. The DNA of the CDR3 is TGCGCCAGCAGCACTCCAGGGGACGCTGAAGCTTTCTTT.

This chain joins TRBV6-5 and TRBJ2-1; D is uncertain. Trimming took off 0 bases at V and 9 bases at J, with 9 bases between the two ends. This CDR3 spans 13 amino acids. Germline CDR1 is MNHEY and CDR2 is SVGAGI. The DNA of the CDR3 is TGTGCCAGCAGTTACTCGTCTTTCGTTGAGCAGTTCTTC. It codes for CASSYSSFVEQFF.

This clone was seen only a few times. J is TRBJ2-3 and V is TRBV2; 13 nucleotides align to TRBD2. CDR1 is SNHLY, CDR2 FYNNEI, per germline. With V trimmed by 6 bases and J by 0 bases, 3 bases remained unmatched. This CDR3 has 16 amino acids. The CDR3: CASSGTSGESTDTQYF. The CDR3 nucleotides read TGTGCCAGCAGCGGGACTAGCGGGGAGAGCACAGATACGCAGTATTTT.

The CDR3 nucleotides read TGCGCCAGCAGCTTGGGGGCTGTTTTTGGGTACGAGCAGTACTTC. Its translation is CASSLGAVFGYEQYF. The chain couples TRBV5-1 to TRBJ2-7; D unclear. Trimming removed 0 bases at V and 4 bases at J, with 14 bases between. The CDR3 has 15 amino acids. Germline CDR1 and CDR2: SGHRS and YFSETQ.